This entry lists 32 T cell receptor beta chains sequenced from one sample in a study of cytomegalovirus exposure and HLA in healthy donors. Researchers ran the PCR with 60 Vbeta and 13 Jbeta primers. The table came from immunoSEQ multiplex PCR; TCRdb's copy has only in-frame clones and leaves some out. Among 180,000 or so clones listed, around 75% were seen once. The sample consisted of PBMCs. The receptors derive from a female donor in good health and CMV-seronegative.

This clone showed up just a few times. The chain is built from TRBV27 and TRBJ2-1, with D perhaps matching TRBD2 (5 bases). The CDR3 consists of 14 residues. V was cut by 7 bases and J by 7 bases, with 17 bases left in between. In germline, CDR1 is MNHEY, CDR2 SMNVEV (reference sequence). CDR3 loop: CASNGLPIGNEQFF. The CDR3 nucleotides read TGTGCCAGCAACGGACTCCCCATAGGAAATGAGCAGTTCTTC.

CDR3 sequence: CASSIGGPQETQYF. CDR3 coding DNA: TGTGCCAGTAGTATAGGAGGGCCTCAAGAGACCCAGTACTTC. The chain carries TRBV19 and TRBJ2-5; D is perhaps TRBD2 (5 bases). Germline V gene lookup returns CDR1 LNHDA and CDR2 SQIVND (reference sequence). The CDR3 is made up of 14 amino acids. Trimming cost V 1 base and J 2 bases, with 8 bases left between them.

V and J are TRBV5-1 and TRBJ1-1; D gene unclear. V lost 4 bases, J lost 1 base, and 11 bases lay in between. Germline V lookup: CDR1 SGHRS, CDR2 YFSETQ. The CDR3 contains 14 residues. Here the CDR3 DNA reads TGCGCCAGCAGCACCTCTCGGTCGAACACTGAAGCTTTCTTT. It codes for CASSTSRSNTEAFF.

The chain links TRBV7-9 to TRBJ2-2; no definite D call. With 8 bases removed from V and 5 bases from J, the gap between germline ends came to 6 bases. Looked up from germline, CDR1 is SEHNR and CDR2 is FQNEAQ (reference sequence). The CDR3 totals 11 residues. In DNA form, the CDR3 reads TGTGCCAGCGGTGAGACCGGGGAGCTGTTTTTT. This encodes CASGETGELFF.

The V and J genes are TRBV18 and TRBJ2-1; TRBD2 matches at 8 bases. The germline CDR1 and CDR2 sequences are KGHSH and LQKENI. The CDR3 covers 15 residues. With V trimmed by 6 bases and J by 4 bases, 8 bases remained unmatched. The CDR3 spells CASSYTVAGYNEQFF. The CDR3 nucleotides are TGTGCCAGCTCGTACACAGTAGCGGGATACAATGAGCAGTTCTTC.

The chain carries TRBV7-6 and TRBJ1-1; TRBD1 matches at 8 bases. Germline-derived CDR1 and CDR2 are SGHVS and FNYEAQ. V shed 4 bases, J shed 0 bases, and the junction held 7 bases outside the gene matches. This CDR3 spans 16 amino acids. The CDR3 bases are TGTGCCAGCAGCTACCTGACAGGGGACCTGAACACTGAAGCTTTCTTT. It encodes CASSYLTGDLNTEAFF.

V usage is TRBV12-2 and J usage is TRBJ2-7; the tabulated D call, TRBD2, remains unverified against the DNA. TRBV12-2 is designated a pseudogene. There are 18 residues in the CDR3. The CDR3 loop reads CASRPRGASGGLSYEQYF. The CDR3 DNA reads as TGTGCAAGTCGCCCAAGGGGGGCTAGCGGGGGGCTCTCCTACGAGCAGTACTTC.

This chain links TRBV12-2 with TRBJ1-2; the table's TRBD1 call for D was not verified on the DNA. TRBV12-2 is noted as a pseudogene. The CDR3 length is 13 residues. The CDR3 sequence: CASRLAQNYGYTF. The CDR3 bases are TGTGCAAGTCGCTTAGCACAGAACTATGGCTACACCTTC.

This clone came up a few times. This sequence joins TRBV7-2 and TRBJ2-1, with TRBD2 identical over 10 bases. Germline CDR1 SGHTA, CDR2 FQGNSA. The CDR3 loop spans 16 amino acids. The junction had 8 bases not matched to a gene; V was cut back by 1 base and J by 8 bases. Here the CDR3 DNA reads TGTGCCAGCAGCTTAGACAGCGGGGGGGCCATCTATGAGCAGTTCTTC. Translation: CASSLDSGGAIYEQFF.

This clone was seen more than once but under ten times. The chain couples TRBV28 to TRBJ1-4; D possibly corresponds to TRBD1 (5 bases). Germline V gene lookup returns CDR1 MDHEN and CDR2 SYDVKM. The CDR3 extends over 15 amino acids. V lost 5 bases, J lost 1 base, and 11 bases lay in between. CDR3 in DNA: TGTGCCAGCAGTCCGGCGGGGGGAACTAATGAAAAACTGTTTTTT. Residues: CASSPAGGTNEKLFF.

This chain uses TRBV10-3 with TRBJ1-2; 12 positions match TRBD1. CDR3 length: 17 amino acids. Germline V gene data show CDR1 as ENHRY and CDR2 as SYGVKD. V trimming: 7 bases; J trimming: 5 bases; junction bases outside the gene matches: 14. CDR3 amino acids: CAIIRGQGARIRYGYTF. CDR3 DNA: TGTGCCATCATCCGGGGACAGGGGGCTAGAATCAGGTATGGCTACACCTTC.

The chain recombines TRBV5-1 with TRBJ2-5; D unresolved. CDR3 size: 14 residues. Germline CDR1 SGHRS, CDR2 YFSETQ. Trimming stripped 0 bases from V and 3 bases from J, with 9 bases between. In DNA, the CDR3 is TGCGCCAGCAGCTTGGTGCCAGCGAAAGAGACCCAGTACTTC. The encoded protein is CASSLVPAKETQYF. The full variable domain, its missing parts supplied by reference TRBV5-1 and TRBJ2-5, is KAGVTQTPRYLIKTRGQQVTLSCSPISGHRSVSWYQQTPGQGLQFLFEYFSETQRNKGNFPGRFSGRQFSNSRSEMNVSTLELGDSALYLCASSLVPAKETQYFGPGTRLLVL.

This clone was seen a handful of times. The CDR3 region is CASSGARETEQFF. Here the CDR3 DNA reads TGTGCCAGCAGTGGAGCCCGGGAGACTGAGCAGTTCTTC. The rearrangement links TRBV2 to TRBJ2-1; possibly TRBD2 for D (6 bases). Per germline, CDR1 SNHLY and CDR2 FYNNEI. The CDR3 sequence is 13 residues long. V lost 4 bases to trimming and J lost 9 bases, with 13 bases between them.

The chain employs TRBV7-2 and TRBJ2-7; 9 nucleotides line up with TRBD2. From germline, CDR1 is SGHTA and CDR2 FQGNSA. CDR3 length: 15 residues. The V and J ends lost 1 base and 3 bases, in that order; junction bases with no gene match: 4. The CDR3, as DNA: TGTGCCAGCAGCTTAGGGGCGGGGGGGGTCTACGAGCAGTACTTC. It yields the protein CASSLGAGGVYEQYF.

The CDR3 sequence is CASSRTAGYEQYF. As DNA, the CDR3 is TGTGCCAGCAGCCGCACCGCGGGCTACGAGCAGTACTTC. This chain links TRBV28 with TRBJ2-7; D perhaps matches TRBD2 (5 bases). The CDR3 runs 13 residues. Trimming stripped 6 bases from V and 3 bases from J, with 12 bases between. Germline-derived CDR1 and CDR2 are MDHEN and SYDVKM.

This rearrangement joins TRBV29-1 to TRBJ2-3, with 9 bases fitting TRBD2. This CDR3 spans 14 amino acids. The trim removed 7 bases at V and 3 bases at J, leaving 8 bases unmatched. Germline V lookup: CDR1 SQVTM, CDR2 ANQGSEA. The CDR3: CSGMIAGETDTQYF. CDR3 coding DNA: TGCAGCGGTATGATAGCGGGAGAAACAGATACGCAGTATTTT.

The chain has TRBV7-3 and TRBJ2-5; 9 bases agree with TRBD1. CDR1 is SGHTA and CDR2 is FQGTGA in the germline V gene. J lost 5 bases, V lost 5 bases, and 3 bases had no gene match. The CDR3 consists of 13 residues. CDR3 nucleotide sequence: TGTGCCAGCAGCGTTGACAGGGGGGAGACCCAGTACTTC. Translating it yields CASSVDRGETQYF.

The chain employs TRBV9 and TRBJ2-3, with TRBD2 identical over 7 bases. J was trimmed by 1 base and V by 1 base; bases with no gene match: 6. Germline V gene sequence: CDR1 SGDLS, CDR2 YYNGEE. This CDR3 has 16 amino acids. The CDR3 loop is CASSVYAGEGTDTQYF. The CDR3 DNA reads TGTGCCAGCAGCGTATATGCGGGAGAGGGCACAGATACGCAGTATTTT.

This clone was observed a handful of times. This chain uses TRBV15 with TRBJ1-1; TRBD1 is a possible D gene (5 bases). The ends were cut back, 0 bases at V and 0 bases at J, with 14 bases in the middle. Germline lookup yields CDR1 LNHNV and CDR2 YYDKDF (reference sequence). This CDR3 comprises 17 residues. The CDR3 sequence is CATSRDRGRFMNTEAFF. CDR3 in DNA: TGTGCCACCAGCAGAGATAGGGGTAGGTTCATGAACACTGAAGCTTTCTTT.

The CDR3 DNA reads as TGTGCCAGCAGCATTAGCGGGAGCACCTACAATGAGCAGTTCTTC. Protein sequence: CASSISGSTYNEQFF. V and J are TRBV7-9 and TRBJ2-1; 9 bases align to TRBD2. Trimming removed 5 bases from V and 2 bases from J; junction bases left unmatched: 4. The CDR3 covers 15 residues. The V gene's germline CDR1 is SEHNR and CDR2 FQNEAQ (reference sequence).

The CDR3 DNA follows: TGCAGCCCGATAAGGGGGAGCTCCTACAATGAGCAGTTCTTC. Amino acids: CSPIRGSSYNEQFF. The chain links TRBV29-1 to TRBJ2-1; a possible D gene is TRBD1 (6 bases). V dropped 8 bases and J dropped 0 bases, with 14 bases sitting between them. The CDR3 is made up of 14 amino acids. CDR1 is SQVTM and CDR2 is ANQGSEA in the germline V gene.

V usage is TRBV5-1 and J usage is TRBJ1-1; D may be TRBD1 (6 bases). There are 14 residues in the CDR3. Per germline, CDR1 SGHRS and CDR2 YFSETQ. V was clipped by 3 bases and J by 4 bases, with 13 bases between them. The CDR3 DNA sequence: TGCGCCAGCAGCTGGGGGGAGGGGGGCACTGAAGCTTTCTTT. Translating it yields CASSWGEGGTEAFF.

This clone has a handful of counts. The J gene is TRBJ2-3, the V gene TRBV19; 9 nucleotides match TRBD1. The CDR3 runs to 15 residues. Trimming took 7 bases from V and 1 from J; bases not matched to a gene: 6. Germline values: CDR1 LNHDA, CDR2 SQIVND (reference sequence). In nucleotides, the CDR3 is TGTGCCAGTAAACTCCGGGACAGGGGCACAGATACGCAGTATTTT. This sequence encodes CASKLRDRGTDTQYF.

The J gene is TRBJ1-1, the V gene TRBV27, with 7 nucleotides matching TRBD1. CDR3 length: 15 amino acids. Germline trimming cut 4 bases from V and 7 bases from J; bases unmatched to any gene: 12. Germline values: CDR1 MNHEY, CDR2 SMNVEV (reference sequence). The CDR3 is CASSSNLHRGNEAFF. CDR3 DNA: TGTGCCAGCAGTTCCAATCTTCACAGGGGCAATGAAGCTTTCTTT.

The genes are TRBV19 and TRBJ1-1, with TRBD1 matching 11 bases. V trimming: 5 bases; J trimming: 7 bases; junction bases outside the gene matches: 12. CDR3 length equals 16 residues. The germline gives CDR1 LNHDA, CDR2 SQIVND (reference sequence). CDR3 coding DNA: TGTGCCAGTAGTCCGCCCCATGGACAGGGGGCGGATGAAGCTTTCTTT. Protein sequence: CASSPPHGQGADEAFF. The whole variable domain, filled in from reference TRBV19 and TRBJ1-1, reads DGGITQSPKYLFRKEGQNVTLSCEQNLNHDAMYWYRQDPGQGLRLIYYSQIVNDFQKGDIAEGYSVSREKKESFPLTVTSAQKNPTAFYLCASSPPHGQGADEAFFGQGTRLTVV.

The CDR3 reads CATAGVRTDTQYF. CDR3 sequence (DNA): TGTGCCACCGCGGGAGTTCGAACAGATACGCAGTATTTT. V usage is TRBV27 and J usage is TRBJ2-3; the match to TRBD2 covers 7 bases. CDR1 is MNHEY and CDR2 is SMNVEV in the germline V gene (reference sequence). Trimming at V came to 10 bases and at J to 3 bases, leaving 7 bases not matched to a gene. This CDR3 region has 13 residues.

The chain is built from TRBV5-1 and TRBJ2-7, with 7 bases lining up with TRBD1. The CDR3 length is 14 residues. The ends lost 2 bases at V and 5 bases at J; junction bases unmatched: 7. CDR1 and CDR2 from the germline V gene are SGHRS and YFSETQ. The CDR3 region has the DNA TGCGCCAGCAGCTTATATACAGGGGTTCACGAGCAGTACTTC. The encoded protein is CASSLYTGVHEQYF.

This clone is a singleton in its sample. This chain links TRBV16 with TRBJ2-3; D is uncertain. The CDR3 is made up of 14 amino acids. V was cut by 0 bases and J by 2 bases, with 6 bases left in between. In germline, CDR1 is KGHSY, CDR2 FQNENV. The CDR3 region is CASSQSFFTDTQYF. The CDR3 DNA reads TGTGCCAGCAGCCAATCTTTCTTCACAGATACGCAGTATTTT.

This sequence joins TRBV7-2 and TRBJ1-2, with D perhaps TRBD1 (5 bases). The germline V gene encodes CDR1 SGHTA and CDR2 FQGNSA. With 1 base removed from V and 4 bases from J, the gap between germline ends came to 19 bases. CDR3 length: 17 residues. The CDR3 loop reads CASSLDFRRGGSYGYTF. CDR3 nucleotides: TGTGCCAGCAGCTTAGATTTTAGGAGGGGTGGAAGCTATGGCTACACCTTC.

This clone was found a few times. The V and J genes are TRBV7-8 and TRBJ2-1; no clear D. In germline, CDR1 is SGHVS, CDR2 FQNEAQ. The CDR3 extends over 16 amino acids. With 6 bases removed from V and 7 bases from J, the gap between germline ends came to 22 bases. The CDR3 DNA is TGTGCCAGCAGTTTACCCCTCAGGCTAAATCAAAATGAGCAGTTCTTC. Amino acids: CASSLPLRLNQNEQFF.

This clone was detected only a few times. The V call is TRBV5-1, the J call TRBJ2-1, with a possible D match to TRBD1 (5 bases). Germline values: CDR1 SGHRS, CDR2 YFSETQ. Trimming shortened V by 2 bases and J by 2 bases, and 11 bases separated the two germline ends. The CDR3 sequence is 15 residues long. Written as DNA, the CDR3 is TGCGCCAGCAGCTTTTCGGACATAACCTACAATGAGCAGTTCTTC. Its protein product is CASSFSDITYNEQFF.

The chain joins TRBV11-2 to TRBJ1-6, with unresolved D. V was trimmed by 0 bases and J by 7 bases, leaving 10 bases between them. The germline V gene encodes CDR1 SGHAT and CDR2 FQNNGV. The CDR3 consists of 15 residues. CDR3 nucleotide sequence: TGTGCCAGCAGCTTAGATCCCCAAGCGAATTCACCCCTCCACTTT. This sequence encodes CASSLDPQANSPLHF.